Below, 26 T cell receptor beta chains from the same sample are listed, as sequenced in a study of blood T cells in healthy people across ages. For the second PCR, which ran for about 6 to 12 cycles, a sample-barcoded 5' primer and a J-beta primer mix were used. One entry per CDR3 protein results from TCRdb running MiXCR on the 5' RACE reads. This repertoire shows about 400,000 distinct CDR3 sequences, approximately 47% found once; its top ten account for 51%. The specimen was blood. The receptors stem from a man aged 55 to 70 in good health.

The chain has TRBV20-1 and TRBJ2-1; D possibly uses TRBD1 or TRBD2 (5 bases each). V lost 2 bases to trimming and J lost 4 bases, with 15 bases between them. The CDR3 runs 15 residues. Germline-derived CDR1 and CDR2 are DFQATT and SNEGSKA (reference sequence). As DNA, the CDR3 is TGCAGTGCTAGATATCCGGGGCCGGGGTACAATGAGCAGTTCTTC. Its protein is CSARYPGPGYNEQFF.

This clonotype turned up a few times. CDR3 protein: CASSLAAGQLRSGANVLTF. As DNA, the CDR3 is TGTGCCAGCAGCTTGGCCGCGGGACAGCTACGCTCTGGGGCCAACGTCCTGACTTTC. The V and J genes are TRBV5-5 and TRBJ2-6, with D perhaps TRBD1 (7 bases). V was cut by 0 bases and J by 0 bases, with 16 bases left in between. The germline V gene has CDR1 SGHKS and CDR2 YYEKEE (reference sequence). This CDR3 region has 19 residues.

CDR3 DNA: TGTGCCTGGGTCGGGGGGGCTGAGCAAGAGACCCAGTACTTC. Its protein is CAWVGGAEQETQYF. The chain has TRBV30 and TRBJ2-5; 8 bases match TRBD2. CDR1 is GTSNPN, CDR2 SVGIG, per germline (reference sequence). The V segment lost 5 bases and the J segment 2 bases; nucleotides outside the gene matches: 7. The CDR3 is 14 amino acids.

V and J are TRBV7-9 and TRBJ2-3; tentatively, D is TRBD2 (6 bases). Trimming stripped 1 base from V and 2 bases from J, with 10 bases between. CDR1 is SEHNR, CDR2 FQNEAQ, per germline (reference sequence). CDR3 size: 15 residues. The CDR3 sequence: CASSLGGLTTDTQYF. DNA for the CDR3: TGTGCCAGCAGCTTAGGGGGACTTACCACAGATACGCAGTATTTT. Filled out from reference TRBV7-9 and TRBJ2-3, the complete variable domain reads DTGVSQNPRHKITKRGQNVTFRCDPISEHNRLYWYRQTLGQGPEFLTYFQNEAQLEKSRLLSDRFSAERPKGSFSTLEIQRTEQGDSAMYLCASSLGGLTTDTQYFGPGTRLTVL.

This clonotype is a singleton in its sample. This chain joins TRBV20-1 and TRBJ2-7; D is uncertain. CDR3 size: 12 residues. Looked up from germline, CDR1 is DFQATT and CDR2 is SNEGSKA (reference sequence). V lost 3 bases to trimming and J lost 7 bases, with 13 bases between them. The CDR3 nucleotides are TGCAGTGCTAGCGCTCGGTACAATGAGCAGTACTTC. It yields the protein CSASARYNEQYF.

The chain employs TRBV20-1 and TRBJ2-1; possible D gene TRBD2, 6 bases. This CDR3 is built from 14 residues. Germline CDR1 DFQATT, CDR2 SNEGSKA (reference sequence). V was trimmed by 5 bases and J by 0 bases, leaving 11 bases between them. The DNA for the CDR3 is TGCAGTGCTCTATTAGCGGCCTCCTACAATGAGCAGTTCTTC. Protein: CSALLAASYNEQFF.

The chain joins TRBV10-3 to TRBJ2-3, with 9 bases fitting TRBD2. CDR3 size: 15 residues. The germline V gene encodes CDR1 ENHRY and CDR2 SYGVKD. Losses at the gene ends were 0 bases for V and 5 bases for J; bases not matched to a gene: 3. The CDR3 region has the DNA TGTGCCATCAGTGAGTCGAAGCGGGAGGTAGATACGCAGTATTTT. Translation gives CAISESKREVDTQYF.

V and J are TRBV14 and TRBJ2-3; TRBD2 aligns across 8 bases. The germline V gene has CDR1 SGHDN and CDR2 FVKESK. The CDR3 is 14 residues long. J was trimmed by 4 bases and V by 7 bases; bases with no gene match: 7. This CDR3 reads CASKASGYADTQYF. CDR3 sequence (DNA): TGTGCCAGCAAGGCTAGCGGGTACGCAGATACGCAGTATTTT.

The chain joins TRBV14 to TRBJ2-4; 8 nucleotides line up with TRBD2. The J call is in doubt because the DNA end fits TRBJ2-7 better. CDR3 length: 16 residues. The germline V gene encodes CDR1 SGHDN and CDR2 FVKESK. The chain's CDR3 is CASSQDTGLDPYEQYF. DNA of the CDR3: TGTGCCAGCAGCCAAGATACGGGACTAGACCCCTACGAGCAGTACTTC.

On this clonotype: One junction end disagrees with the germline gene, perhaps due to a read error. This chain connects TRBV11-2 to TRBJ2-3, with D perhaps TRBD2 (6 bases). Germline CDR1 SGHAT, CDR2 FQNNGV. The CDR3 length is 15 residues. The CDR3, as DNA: TGTGCCTGCAGCTCAGTTGGGGCTAGCGCAGATACGCAGTATTTT. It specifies CACSSVGASADTQYF.

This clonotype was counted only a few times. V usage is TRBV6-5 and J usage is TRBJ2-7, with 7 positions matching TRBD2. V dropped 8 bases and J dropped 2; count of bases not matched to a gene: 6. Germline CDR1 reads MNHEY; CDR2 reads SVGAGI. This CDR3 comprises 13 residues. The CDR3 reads CASGGTTTYEQYF. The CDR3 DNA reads TGTGCCAGCGGAGGGACTACAACCTACGAGCAGTACTTC.

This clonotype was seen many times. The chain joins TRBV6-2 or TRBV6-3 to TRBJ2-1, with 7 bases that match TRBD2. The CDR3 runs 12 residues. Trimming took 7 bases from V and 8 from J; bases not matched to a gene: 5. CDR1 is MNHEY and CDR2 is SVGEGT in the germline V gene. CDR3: CASKRDSDEQFF. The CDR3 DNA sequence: TGTGCCAGCAAGCGGGACTCGGATGAGCAGTTCTTC.

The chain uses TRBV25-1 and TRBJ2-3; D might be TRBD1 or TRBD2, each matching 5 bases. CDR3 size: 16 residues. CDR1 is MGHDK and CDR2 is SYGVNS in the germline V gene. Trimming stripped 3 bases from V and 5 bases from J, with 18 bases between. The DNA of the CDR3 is TGTGCCAGCAGTGACTGGGGCTCCCCAGGGAGAGATACGCAGTATTTT. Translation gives CASSDWGSPGRDTQYF.

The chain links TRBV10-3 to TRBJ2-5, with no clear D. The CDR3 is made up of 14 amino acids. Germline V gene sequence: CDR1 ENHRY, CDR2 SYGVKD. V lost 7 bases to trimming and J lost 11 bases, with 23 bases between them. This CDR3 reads CAIKGTASNNEQYF. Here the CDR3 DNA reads TGTGCCATCAAAGGTACCGCCAGTAACAATGAGCAGTACTTC.

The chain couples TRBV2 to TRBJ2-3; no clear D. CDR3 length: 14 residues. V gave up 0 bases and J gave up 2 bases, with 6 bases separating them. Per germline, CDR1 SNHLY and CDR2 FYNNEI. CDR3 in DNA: TGTGCCAGCAGTGAAGCGGGGATCACAGATACGCAGTATTTT. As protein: CASSEAGITDTQYF.

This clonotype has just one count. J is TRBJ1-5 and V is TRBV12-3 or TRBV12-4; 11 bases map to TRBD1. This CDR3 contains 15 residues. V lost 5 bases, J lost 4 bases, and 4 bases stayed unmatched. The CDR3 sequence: CASSPDRGRNQPQHF. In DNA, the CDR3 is TGTGCCAGCAGTCCGGACAGGGGGCGGAATCAGCCCCAGCATTTT.

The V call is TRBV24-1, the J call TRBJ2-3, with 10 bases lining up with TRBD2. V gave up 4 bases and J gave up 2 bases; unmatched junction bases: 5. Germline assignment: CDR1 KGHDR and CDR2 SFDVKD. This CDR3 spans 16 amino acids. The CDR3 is CATSDPTSGNTDTQYF. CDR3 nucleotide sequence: TGTGCCACCAGTGACCCTACTAGCGGGAACACAGATACGCAGTATTTT.

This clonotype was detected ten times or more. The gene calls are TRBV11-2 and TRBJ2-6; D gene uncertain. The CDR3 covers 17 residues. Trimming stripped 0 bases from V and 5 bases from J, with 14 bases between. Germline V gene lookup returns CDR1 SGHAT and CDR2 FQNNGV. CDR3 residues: CASSLEEGGLRANVLTF. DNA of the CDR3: TGTGCCAGCAGCTTAGAGGAAGGTGGCCTGAGGGCCAACGTCCTGACTTTC. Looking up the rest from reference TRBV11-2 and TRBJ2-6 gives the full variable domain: EAGVAQSPRYKIIEKRQSVAFWCNPISGHATLYWYQQILGQGPKLLIQFQNNGVVDDSQLPKDRFSAERLKGVDSTLKIQPAKLEDSAVYLCASSLEEGGLRANVLTFGAGSRLTVL.

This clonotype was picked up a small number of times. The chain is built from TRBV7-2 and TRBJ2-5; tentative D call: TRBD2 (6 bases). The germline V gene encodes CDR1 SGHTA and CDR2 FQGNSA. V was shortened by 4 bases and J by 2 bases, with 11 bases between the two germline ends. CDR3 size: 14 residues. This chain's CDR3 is CASSSAGYQETQYF. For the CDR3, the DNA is TGTGCCAGCAGCTCCGCGGGGTATCAAGAGACCCAGTACTTC.

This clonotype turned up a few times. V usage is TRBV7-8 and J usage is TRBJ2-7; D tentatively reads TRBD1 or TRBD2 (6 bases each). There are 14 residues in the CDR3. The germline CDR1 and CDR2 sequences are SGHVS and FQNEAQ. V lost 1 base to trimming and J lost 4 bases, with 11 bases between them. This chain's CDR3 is CASSLVRGPYEQYF. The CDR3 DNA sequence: TGTGCCAGCAGCTTAGTTCGGGGGCCGTACGAGCAGTACTTC.

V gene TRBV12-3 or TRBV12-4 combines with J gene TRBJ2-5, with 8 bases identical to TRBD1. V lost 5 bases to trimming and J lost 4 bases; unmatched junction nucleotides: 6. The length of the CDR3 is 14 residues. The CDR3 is CASSAWDRRETQYF. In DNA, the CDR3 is TGTGCCAGCAGTGCCTGGGACAGGCGAGAGACCCAGTACTTC.

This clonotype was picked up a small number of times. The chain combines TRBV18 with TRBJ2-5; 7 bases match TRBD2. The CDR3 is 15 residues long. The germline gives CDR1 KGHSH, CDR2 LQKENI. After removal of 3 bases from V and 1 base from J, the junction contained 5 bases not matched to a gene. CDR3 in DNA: TGTGCCAGCTCACCCCCGGGACTACCCCAAGAGACCCAGTACTTC. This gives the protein CASSPPGLPQETQYF. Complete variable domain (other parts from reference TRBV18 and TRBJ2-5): NAGVMQNPRHLVRRRGQEARLRCSPMKGHSHVYWYRQLPEEGLKFMVYLQKENIIDESGMPKERFSAEFPKEGPSILRIQQVVRGDSAAYFCASSPPGLPQETQYFGPGTRLLVL.

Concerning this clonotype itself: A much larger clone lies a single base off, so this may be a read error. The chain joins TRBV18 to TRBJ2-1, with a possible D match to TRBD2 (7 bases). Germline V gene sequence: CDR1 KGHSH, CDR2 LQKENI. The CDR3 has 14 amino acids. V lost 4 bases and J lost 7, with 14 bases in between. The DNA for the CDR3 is TGTGCCAGCTCACGGGGGGGGCCCAATAATGAGCAGTTCTTC. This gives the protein CASSRGGPNNEQFF.

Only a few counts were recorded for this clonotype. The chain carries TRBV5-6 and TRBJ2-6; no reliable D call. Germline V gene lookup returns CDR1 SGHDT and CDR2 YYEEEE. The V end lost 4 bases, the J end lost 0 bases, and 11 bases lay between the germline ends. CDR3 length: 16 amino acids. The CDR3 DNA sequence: TGTGCCAGCAGCAAACCTCAGCTCTCTGGGGCCAACGTCCTGACTTTC. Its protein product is CASSKPQLSGANVLTF.

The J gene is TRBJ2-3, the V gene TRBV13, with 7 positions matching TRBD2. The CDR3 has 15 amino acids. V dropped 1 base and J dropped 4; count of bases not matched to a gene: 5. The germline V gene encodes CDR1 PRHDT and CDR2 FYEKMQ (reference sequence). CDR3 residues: CASSLAGGGADTQYF. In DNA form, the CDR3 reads TGTGCCAGCAGCTTAGCGGGGGGAGGCGCAGATACGCAGTATTTT.

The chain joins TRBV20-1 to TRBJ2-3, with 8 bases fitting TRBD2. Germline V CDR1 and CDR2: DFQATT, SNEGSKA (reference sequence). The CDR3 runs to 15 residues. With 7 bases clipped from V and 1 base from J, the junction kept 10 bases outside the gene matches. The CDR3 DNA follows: TGCAGTGGCCAGCCTCCTAGCGGGCGCACAGATACGCAGTATTTT. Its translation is CSGQPPSGRTDTQYF.